The rows below give T cell receptor beta chains drawn from one sample of a study of T cells in Graves' hyperthyroidism and ophthalmopathy. A single record per CDR3 protein comes from TCRdb applying MiXCR to the multiplex PCR reads. The sample consists of about 770,000 distinct CDR3 sequences, approximately 19% of them appearing once. Sequenced: blood. These receptors originate from a woman aged 50 to 60 with Graves' hyperthyroidism that later progressed to Graves' ophthalmopathy. CDR3s include the opening cysteine and the closing phenylalanine or tryptophan. The order of the fields is D gene, V gene, clone size, J gene, CDR3 DNA, CDR3 protein. D genes are given only for firm matches. Expanded clones get a size class; other rows say once, few or many, or leave the size out.

-	TRBV7-8	many	TRBJ2-5	TGTGCCGGAAGAAACAGGGTTGAAGAGACCCAGTACTTC	CAGRNRVEETQYF
-	TRBV3-1	few	TRBJ2-1	TGTGCCAGCAGCCGCAACAGCCGGGGTTGGCTCTTC	CASSRNSRGWLF
TRBD1	TRBV5-1	-	TRBJ2-5	TGCGCCAGCAGCGGTGGACAGGGGGCCCCCCAAGAGACCCAGTACTTC	CASSGGQGAPQETQYF
TRBD1	TRBV5-6	-	TRBJ1-4	TGTGCCAGCAGCAGGGGACAGTTAGATGAAAAACTGTTTTTT	CASSRGQLDEKLFF
-	TRBV7-4	-	TRBJ1-2	TGTGCCAGCAGCTCAAATACGGACAGAAACTATGGCTACACCTTC	CASSSNTDRNYGYTF
-	TRBV20-1	few	TRBJ2-2	TGCAGTGGCACAGGGATTAACACCGGGGAGCTGTTTTTT	CSGTGINTGELFF
-	TRBV11-3	many	TRBJ2-3	TGTGCCAGCAGCTTCGGACAGCTTGACACAGATACGCAGTATTTT	CASSFGQLDTDTQYF
-	TRBV14	few	TRBJ1-1	TGTGCCAGCAGCTTTGACCCCTGGGACACTGAAGCTTTCTTT	CASSFDPWDTEAFF
TRBD2	TRBV11-2	many	TRBJ2-3	TGTGCCAGCAGCTTCGGACTAGCGGGGGGGGTGGATACGCAGTATTTT	CASSFGLAGGVDTQYF
TRBD2	TRBV30	many	TRBJ2-1	TGTGCCTGGAGTCCAACTAGCGGGGCCCAGTTCTTC	CAWSPTSGAQFF
-	TRBV7-9	-	TRBJ1-2	TGTGCCAGCACCCCCATGACAGGCGATAACTATGGCTACACCTTC	CASTPMTGDNYGYTF
-	TRBV7-9	few	TRBJ1-2	TGTGCCAGCAGCTTCCGGCAGGGGATGGATCTTGGCTACACCTTC	CASSFRQGMDLGYTF
-	TRBV27	few	TRBJ2-5	TGTGCCAGCAGCTCCCCTAGCAAGGGAGAGACCCAGTACTTC	CASSSPSKGETQYF
TRBD1	TRBV6-2/TRBV6-3	-	TRBJ1-2	TGTGCCAGCGGTCGGAACAGGGGGTTAGAGTATGGCTACACCTTC	CASGRNRGLEYGYTF
-	TRBV2	many	TRBJ1-1	TGTGCCAGCAGTGAAGCATTAGAAGCTTTCTTT	CASSEALEAFF
-	TRBV18	many	TRBJ1-1	TGTGCCAGCTCACCCGATGAATCTGAAGCTTTCTTT	CASSPDESEAFF
-	TRBV3-1	many	TRBJ1-2	TGTGCCAGCAGCCAAGATTTGGCCAACTATGGCTACACCTTC	CASSQDLANYGYTF
-	TRBV6-6	many	TRBJ2-1	TGTGCCAGCAGTTACTCATCCGGAAGGCACACTGAGCAGTTCTTC	CASSYSSGRHTEQFF
-	TRBV7-9	many	TRBJ1-1	TGTGCCAGCAGCTTAGCGCCGAGGGACGTAGGAGCTGAAGCTTTCTTT	CASSLAPRDVGAEAFF
-	TRBV5-1	-	TRBJ2-5	TGCGCCAGCAGCTGGGGGGGGGCCGTGGAGACCCAGTACTTC	CASSWGGAVETQYF
-	TRBV20-1	-	TRBJ1-6	TGCAGTGCTAGCCAGGGGAGCTCCTATAATTCACCCCTCCACTTT	CSASQGSSYNSPLHF
TRBD2	TRBV30	-	TRBJ2-4	TGTGCCTGGAGACCGGGGGGGGGGAACATTCAGTACTTC	CAWRPGGGNIQYF
TRBD1	TRBV20-1	many	TRBJ2-7	TGCAGTGCTATTGGTGGGGGGACAGGGGTAGGGGAGCAGTACTTC	CSAIGGGTGVGEQYF
-	TRBV19	few	TRBJ1-2	TGTGCCAGTACCCCCAGGGACTCTAACTATGGCTACACCTTC	CASTPRDSNYGYTF
TRBD2	TRBV20-1	many	TRBJ2-1	TGCAGTGCTAGACTAGCGGGGGGGCCCTACAATGAGCAGTTCTTC	CSARLAGGPYNEQFF
-	TRBV5-1	many	TRBJ2-7	TGCGCCAGCAGCTTTCATAACTACGAGCAGTACTTC	CASSFHNYEQYF
-	TRBV20-1	many	TRBJ2-1	TGCAGTGTCCCGACCTACAATGAGCAGTTCTTC	CSVPTYNEQFF
-	TRBV11-2	many	TRBJ1-5	TGTGCCAGCAGCTTAAGTCCCATGGTTCAGCCCCAGCATTTT	CASSLSPMVQPQHF
TRBD1	TRBV6-2/TRBV6-3	many	TRBJ2-7	TGTGCCAGCAGCTCTCCAAAACAGACAGGGCGGAACGAGCAGTACTTC	CASSSPKQTGRNEQYF
-	TRBV18	-	TRBJ1-3	TGTGCCAGCTCACCATTAGACACCATATATTTT	CASSPLDTIYF
-	TRBV15	-	TRBJ2-4	TGTGCCACCAGCAGGGCCATAAGAACAGGGCGTCGGTTGGACATTCAGTACTTC	CATSRAIRTGRRLDIQYF
TRBD2	TRBV18	few	TRBJ2-3	TGTGCCAGCTCATCGTCCGGGACTAGCGACACAGATACGCAGTATTTT	CASSSSGTSDTDTQYF
-	TRBV9	-	TRBJ2-6	TGTGCCAGCAGCGCGTCGGGGTGGGGATCCTCTGGGGCCAACGTCCTGACTTTC	CASSASGWGSSGANVLTF
TRBD1	TRBV12-3/TRBV12-4	many	TRBJ1-5	TGTGCCAGCACCAGGGACAGGACTCAGCCCCAGCATTTT	CASTRDRTQPQHF
-	TRBV2	many	TRBJ2-2	TGTGCCAGCAGTGTACAACGGATCAACACCGGGGAGCTGTTTTTT	CASSVQRINTGELFF
-	TRBV20-1	-	TRBJ2-1	TGCAGTGCTAGCGGGGGCTTAACTAATGAGCAGTTCTTC	CSASGGLTNEQFF
-	TRBV9	many	TRBJ2-7	TGTGCCAGCAGCCCCCCGGGGGCCTACGAGCAGTACTTC	CASSPPGAYEQYF
-	TRBV12-3/TRBV12-4	many	TRBJ1-1	TGTGCCAGCAGCCCGGCAGCCCGGGCCACTGAAGCTTTCTTT	CASSPAARATEAFF
TRBD2	TRBV6-1	many	TRBJ2-5	TGTGCCAGCAGTAGATCCGGGACTAGCGGGGGGGAGGGTCCCCAAGAGACCCAGTACTTC	CASSRSGTSGGEGPQETQYF
-	TRBV6-4	-	TRBJ1-4	TGTGCCAGCGGGGAATCCGCGGTGGGTACGGGGTGCGCAACTAATGAAAAACTGTTTTTT	CASGESAVGTGCATNEKLFF
-	TRBV2	-	TRBJ2-2	TGTGCCATCAGTGTAGAAAGCGGTCCCGGGGAGCTGTTTTTT	CAISVESGPGELFF
-	TRBV6-1	many	TRBJ1-5	TGTGCCAGCAGTGTTGACAGGTATAGCAATCAGCCCCAGCATTTT	CASSVDRYSNQPQHF
-	TRBV24-1	-	TRBJ2-3	TGTGCCACCAGTGACCCGGGCTGGAAGATGGATACGCAGTATTTT	CATSDPGWKMDTQYF
TRBD2	TRBV3-1	few	TRBJ2-5	TGTGCCAGCAGCCAAGAGCAACTAGCGGGGTGGGATGTGGGGACCCAGTACTTC	CASSQEQLAGWDVGTQYF
TRBD1	TRBV6-1	few	TRBJ2-1	TGTGCCAGCAGTGGACAGGGGGCGGCCTACAATGAGCAGTTCTTC	CASSGQGAAYNEQFF
-	TRBV7-3	-	TRBJ2-2	TGTGCCAGCAGCCCAAGTTCCCGGGAGCTGTTTTTT	CASSPSSRELFF
-	TRBV9	-	TRBJ1-3	TGTGCCAGCAGCGTAGTCAATGGAAACACCATATATTTT	CASSVVNGNTIYF
TRBD2	TRBV20-1	many	TRBJ2-1	TGCAGTGCTACGCGGGGGAGGGAAGTGAATGAGCAGTTCTTC	CSATRGREVNEQFF
-	TRBV7-9	few	TRBJ1-1	TGTGCCAGCAGGTCCCACCCGAACACTGAAGCTTTCTTT	CASRSHPNTEAFF
-	TRBV11-2	-	TRBJ1-5	TGTGCCAGCACCTACGGCCCTGAATGGGGGGCAGCACGCAATCAGCCCCAGCATTTT	CASTYGPEWGAARNQPQHF
TRBD1	TRBV6-1	-	TRBJ1-2	TGTGCCAGCAGCTTTCCGGGACAGGGGTTGGGGGGCTACACCTTC	CASSFPGQGLGGYTF
TRBD1	TRBV6-9	few	TRBJ1-1	TGTGCCAGCAGTTCGGTCGGCAGGGGGATGAACACTGAAGCTTTCTTT	CASSSVGRGMNTEAFF
TRBD2	TRBV7-8	many	TRBJ2-2	TGTGCCAGCAGCTCGCAGGGACTAGCGGGGGGGAGGAACACCGGGGAGCTGTTTTTT	CASSSQGLAGGRNTGELFF
-	TRBV2	many	TRBJ2-7	TGTGCCAGCAAGTACGCCTACTACGAGCAGTACTTC	CASKYAYYEQYF
TRBD1	TRBV2	many	TRBJ1-2	TGTGCCAGCAGCCTCAACAGGGGTGGAGGCTACACCTTC	CASSLNRGGGYTF
-	TRBV10-3	-	TRBJ1-6	TGTGCCATCAGTGAGTCGAGGGACACACATTCACCCCTCCACTTT	CAISESRDTHSPLHF
-	TRBV20-1	-	TRBJ2-4	TGCAGTGCTAGTGGGTGGGGGAACATTCAGTACTTC	CSASGWGNIQYF
TRBD1	TRBV10-3	-	TRBJ2-6	TGTGCCATCACCGAGGGGGCGTCCGGGGCCAACGTCCTGACTTTC	CAITEGASGANVLTF
-	TRBV13	few	TRBJ1-3	TGTGCCAGCAGCAGACCCTTGGATAGCTCTGGAAACACCATATATTTT	CASSRPLDSSGNTIYF